These 13 T cell receptor beta chains came from one sample sequenced in a study of a mutant IDH1 vaccine in newly diagnosed glioma. Antigens for these TCRs are unknown. The time point is: week 47, end of study. Topical imiquimod was applied with each vaccine dose, which held 300 ug of mutant IDH1 20-mer peptide. Assay: immunoSEQ multiplex PCR; the TCRdb copy retains only in-frame clones and omits some. The sample holds about 85,000 clones, roughly 91% seen once. The starting material was PBMCs, obtained from a glioma patient whose treatment included an IDH1 peptide vaccine. The receptors here all came from a woman aged 45 to 65 with glioma.

This clone was counted once. This chain links TRBV11-2 with TRBJ2-7, with 7 positions matching TRBD1. This CDR3 has 15 amino acids. Germline lookup yields CDR1 SGHAT and CDR2 FQNNGV. Trimming at V came to 5 bases and at J to 2 bases, leaving 9 bases not matched to a gene. This chain's CDR3 is CASSPRPGQTYEQYF. Written as DNA, the CDR3 is TGTGCCAGCAGCCCGCGACCGGGACAGACCTACGAGCAGTACTTC.

The chain is built from TRBV4-1 and TRBJ2-3; the D is unclear. Trimming cost V 4 bases and J 4 bases, with 15 bases left between them. Looked up from germline, CDR1 is MGHRA and CDR2 is YSYEKL. This CDR3 spans 15 amino acids. This CDR3 reads CASSPLRASADTQYF. The DNA for the CDR3 is TGCGCCAGCAGCCCCCTTCGAGCGTCTGCAGATACGCAGTATTTT.

The chain links TRBV19 to TRBJ2-3; tentatively, D is TRBD1 or TRBD2 (5 bases each). The CDR3 totals 14 residues. Germline values: CDR1 LNHDA, CDR2 SQIVND (reference sequence). V was pared by 5 bases and J by 0 bases, with 9 bases between. The CDR3 bases are TGTGCCAGTAGTCTCTGGGACAGCACAGATACGCAGTATTTT. Translated: CASSLWDSTDTQYF.

The chain combines TRBV6-1 with TRBJ1-5; D may be TRBD1 (5 bases). Germline V gene sequence: CDR1 MNHNS, CDR2 SASEGT. CDR3 size: 13 residues. Between the trimmed V and J ends, which lost 7 bases and 6 bases, there was a span of 13 bases. CDR3 bases: TGTGCCAGCAAGGGAGGTAGGGGTCAGCCCCAGCATTTT. Its translation is CASKGGRGQPQHF.

In its sample, this clone was seen once. V gene TRBV6-5 combines with J gene TRBJ2-5; D is unresolved. From germline, CDR1 is MNHEY and CDR2 SVGAGI. V was trimmed by 2 bases and J by 2 bases, leaving 3 bases between them. The CDR3 is 12 residues long. The CDR3 reads CASSYSQETQYF. Here the CDR3 DNA reads TGTGCCAGCAGTTACAGTCAAGAGACCCAGTACTTC.

This clone was detected once. V gene TRBV14 combines with J gene TRBJ2-5; perhaps TRBD1 as D (6 bases). This CDR3 contains 14 residues. V lost 4 bases and J 1 base, leaving 10 bases between the germline ends. Germline values: CDR1 SGHDN, CDR2 FVKESK. The CDR3, as DNA: TGTGCCAGCAGCCCCAGGGGATTCCAAGAGACCCAGTACTTC. Encoded protein: CASSPRGFQETQYF. The full variable domain, in which reference TRBV14 and TRBJ2-5 provide the parts outside the CDR3, is EAGVTQFPSHSVIEKGQTVTLRCDPISGHDNLYWYRRVMGKEIKFLLHFVKESKQDESGMPNNRFLAERTGGTYSTLKVQPAELEDSGVYFCASSPRGFQETQYFGPGTRLLVL.

The chain has TRBV28 and TRBJ2-7; D gene uncertain. This CDR3 is 15 amino acids long. Deletions cut 6 bases from V and 1 base from J, with 16 bases between. Germline-derived CDR1 and CDR2 are MDHEN and SYDVKM. The DNA for the CDR3 is TGTGCCAGCAGCCCCGCAGGAAGTAGTTCCTACGAGCAGTACTTC. This codes for CASSPAGSSSYEQYF.

The chain joins TRBV4-1 to TRBJ2-5; 11 positions match TRBD1. CDR1 MGHRA and CDR2 YSYEKL come from the germline V gene. V shed 1 base, J shed 7 bases, and the junction held 5 bases outside the gene matches. The CDR3 consists of 15 residues. The CDR3 is CASSQGTGGLWTQYF. Here the CDR3 DNA reads TGCGCCAGCAGCCAAGGGACAGGGGGCCTTTGGACCCAGTACTTC.

Concerning this clone itself: One end of the junction does not line up with germline, which may come from a read error. The same CDR3 is also encoded by other DNA sequences in this sample. This sequence joins TRBV5-4 and TRBJ2-3, with D perhaps assigned TRBD1 or TRBD2 (5 bases each). This CDR3 has 15 amino acids. Per the germline V gene, CDR1 is SGHNT and CDR2 is YYREEE (reference sequence). CDR3: CASRSGTGFTDTQYF. For the CDR3, the DNA is TGTGCTAGCAGGTCCGGGACGGGATTCACAGATACGCAGTATTTT.

The gene calls are TRBV4-1 and TRBJ2-5, with D perhaps TRBD1 or TRBD2 (5 bases each). The CDR3 loop spans 15 amino acids. Trimming took 1 base from V and 5 from J, leaving 14 bases between them. CDR1 MGHRA and CDR2 YSYEKL come from the germline V gene. As DNA, the CDR3 is TGCGCCAGCAGCCAAGTAGCCGGGGCAGCGGAGACCCAGTACTTC. Encoded protein: CASSQVAGAAETQYF.

The CDR3 sequence is CASSKGGTGDLPICF. The CDR3 coding sequence is TGTGCCAGCAGCAAAGGGGGGACAGGGGATTTACCTATATGTTTT. The rearrangement joins TRBV21-1 to TRBJ1-3; the table's D call of TRBD1 was not tested on the DNA. TRBV21-1 counts as a pseudogene. The CDR3 length is 15 residues.

The sample holds a few counts of this clone. The chain carries TRBV10-1 and TRBJ1-5; D not resolved. Germline CDR1 is WNHNN and CDR2 is SYGVQD (reference sequence). This CDR3 comprises 13 residues. V lost 2 bases and J lost 5, with 7 bases in between. CDR3 sequence: CASSEDSYQPQHF. The CDR3 bases are TGCGCCAGCAGTGAGGACTCCTATCAGCCCCAGCATTTT.

This sequence joins TRBV5-1 and TRBJ2-7; D is perhaps TRBD1 (6 bases). The CDR3 is 15 residues long. Germline V lookup: CDR1 SGHRS, CDR2 YFSETQ. The ends were cut back, 5 bases at V and 3 bases at J, with 18 bases in the middle. Written as DNA, the CDR3 is TGCGCCAGCAGTCTCTCAGTGGGGGCAATCTACGAGCAGTACTTC. Its translation: CASSLSVGAIYEQYF. Filled out from reference TRBV5-1 and TRBJ2-7, the complete variable domain reads KAGVTQTPRYLIKTRGQQVTLSCSPISGHRSVSWYQQTPGQGLQFLFEYFSETQRNKGNFPGRFSGRQFSNSRSEMNVSTLELGDSALYLCASSLSVGAIYEQYFGPGTRLTVT.